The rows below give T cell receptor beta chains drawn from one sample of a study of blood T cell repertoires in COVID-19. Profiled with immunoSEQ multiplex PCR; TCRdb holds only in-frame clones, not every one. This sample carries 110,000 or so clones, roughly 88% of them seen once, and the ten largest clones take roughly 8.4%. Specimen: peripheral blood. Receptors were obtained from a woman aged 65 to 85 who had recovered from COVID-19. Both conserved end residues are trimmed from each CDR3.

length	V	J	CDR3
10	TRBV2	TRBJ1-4	ASKKEVPKLF
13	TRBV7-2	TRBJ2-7	ASSFITGITYEQY
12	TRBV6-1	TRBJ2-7	ASSDQLASYEQY
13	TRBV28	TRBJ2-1	ASSLVRDRVYEQF
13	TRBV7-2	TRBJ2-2	ASSWTSGSAGELF
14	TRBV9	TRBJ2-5	ASSVGAGGPAETQY
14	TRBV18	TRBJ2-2	ASSPRDRANTGELF
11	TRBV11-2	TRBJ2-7	ASSLEGGYEQY
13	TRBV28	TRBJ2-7	ASRSSGTSGSEQY
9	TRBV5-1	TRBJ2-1	ASSAHGRQF
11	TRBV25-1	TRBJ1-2	ASSDQQGRGYT
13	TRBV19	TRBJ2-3	ASQTDRGRLDTQY
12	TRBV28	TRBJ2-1	ASSEASAYNEQF
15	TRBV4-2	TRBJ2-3	ASSQGLAGGPGDTQY
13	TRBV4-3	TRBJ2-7	ASSQGPGQGCEQY
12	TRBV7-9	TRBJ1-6	ASSLWQGNSPLH
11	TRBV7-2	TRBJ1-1	ASSGAGKDEAF
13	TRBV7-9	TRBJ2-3	ASSLAGGMGDTQY
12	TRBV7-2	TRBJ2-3	ASSFRALGGGKY
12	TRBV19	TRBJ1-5	ATQETGFNQPQH
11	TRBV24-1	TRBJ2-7	ATSEGRGYEQY
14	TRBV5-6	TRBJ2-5	ASSPRANGGRRTQY
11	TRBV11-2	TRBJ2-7	ASSQTRTYEQY
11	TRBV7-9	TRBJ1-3	AGAGGTGNTIY
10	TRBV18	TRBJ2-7	ASSPGQGEQY
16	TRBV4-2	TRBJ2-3	ASSQDMGAGGFTDTQY
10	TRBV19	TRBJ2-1	ASSWGGQRQF
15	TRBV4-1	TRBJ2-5	ASSPGLAGGRQETQY
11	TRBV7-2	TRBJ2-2	ASSLSPGGELF
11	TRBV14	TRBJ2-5	ASSQGGQETQY
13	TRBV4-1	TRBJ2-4	ASSQDETGWNIQY
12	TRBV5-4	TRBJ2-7	ASSLGGTAYEQY
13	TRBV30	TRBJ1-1	AWRPWDRRNTEAF
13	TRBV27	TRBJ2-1	ASSRGLAGDHEQF
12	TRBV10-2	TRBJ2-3	ARSSGGLTDTQY
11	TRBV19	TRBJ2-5	ASSRFTGETQY
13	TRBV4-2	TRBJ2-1	ASSQESGGYNEQF
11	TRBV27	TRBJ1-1	ASRLLGGTEAF
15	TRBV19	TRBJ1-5	ASSMGARDTHHQPQH
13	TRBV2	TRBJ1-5	ASSRGPGENQPQH
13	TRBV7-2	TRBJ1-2	ASSRDATGARGYT
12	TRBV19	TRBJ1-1	ASSIEVGFTEAF
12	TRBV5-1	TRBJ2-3	ASSFTHNTDTQY
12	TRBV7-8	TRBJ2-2	ASSLHTNTGELF
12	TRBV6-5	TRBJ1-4	ASSSGTGGEKLF
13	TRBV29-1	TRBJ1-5	SARDRGVPNQPQH
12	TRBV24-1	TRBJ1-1	ATSDGVLNTEAF
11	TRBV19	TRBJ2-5	ASSNTGIETQY
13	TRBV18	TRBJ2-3	ASSRSGAGADTQY
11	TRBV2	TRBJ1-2	ASGGNTNYGYT
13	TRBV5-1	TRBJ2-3	ASRAAGRITDTQY
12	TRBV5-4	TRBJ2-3	ASSSAGGTDTQY
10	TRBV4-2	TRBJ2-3	ASSQQKDTQY
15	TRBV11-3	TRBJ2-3	ASSMRTSGGAADTQY
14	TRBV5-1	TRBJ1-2	ASSLTIDRSNYGYT
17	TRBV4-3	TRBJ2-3	ASSPRRASGSPKTDTQY
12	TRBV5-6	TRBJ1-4	ASSLGQGAEKLF
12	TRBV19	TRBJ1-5	ASSITAGYQPQH
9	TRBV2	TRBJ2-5	ASSTALLEN